This T cell receptor beta chain appears in the sequencing data of a study of blood T cells in healthy people across ages. Overall study results and limits: Unsorted PBMCs ruled out conclusive naive versus antigen-experienced comparison. Diversity figures derived from one million T cells were judged to underestimate the true value.

Researchers collected roughly 9.8 milliliters of peripheral blood from every single donor. Regarding this clonotype: Its matching antigen is unknown.

Germline-derived CDR1 and CDR2 are SQVTM and ANQGSEA. The CDR3 consists of 14 residues. Trimming shortened V by 5 bases and J by 0 bases, and 13 bases separated the two germline ends. A sample-barcoded 5' primer and a J-beta primer mix were used in a second PCR of about 7 to 12 cycles. With 12 random nucleotides, a template-switch adaptor tagged each individual cDNA molecule. TCRdb re-called the 5' RACE reads with MiXCR, one entry per CDR3 protein. The profile shows around 1,700,000 distinct CDR3 sequences, 28% of them singletons. The clonotype comes from a woman aged 25 to 39 in good health. The V and J genes are TRBV29-1 and TRBJ1-1; the D gene is possibly TRBD1 (5 bases). Sequencing used blood. The CDR3 loop reads CSVWGIAVNTEAFF. The CDR3, as DNA: TGCAGCGTTTGGGGGATTGCTGTGAACACTGAAGCTTTCTTT.